Below are 19 T cell receptor beta chains sequenced from a single sample in a study of T cell repertoires in cytomegalovirus infection. Their cognate antigens are unknown. TCRdb re-called the reads with MiXCR, one entry per CDR3 protein. The table includes about 740,000 distinct CDR3 sequences, approximately 33% detected once. The material sequenced was cultured PBMCs, taken from culture after CMV antigen stimulation. The receptors were gathered from a human donor in good health (CMV status not recorded). Some clones in this sample may be carry-over from other donors' samples.

The V gene is TRBV20-1, the J gene TRBJ2-5; 10 bases are shared with TRBD2. Germline assignment: CDR1 DFQATT and CDR2 SNEGSKA (reference sequence). The CDR3 has 13 residues. The trim removed 2 bases at V and 4 bases at J, leaving 1 base unmatched. The CDR3 region has the DNA TGCAGTGCTAGACTAGCGGGGGTAGAGACCCAGTACTTC. The encoded protein is CSARLAGVETQYF.

The gene calls are TRBV29-1 and TRBJ2-2; 10 nucleotides line up with TRBD2. Germline V gene lookup returns CDR1 SQVTM and CDR2 ANQGSEA. This CDR3 is 15 amino acids long. V gave up 4 bases and J gave up 0 bases; unmatched junction bases: 2. The CDR3 coding sequence is TGCAGCGTTGGTCTAGCGGGGGCGAACACCGGGGAGCTGTTTTTT. It codes for CSVGLAGANTGELFF.

The sample holds a few counts of this clonotype. The chain employs TRBV28 and TRBJ2-7; D perhaps matches TRBD1 (6 bases). Germline V gene data show CDR1 as MDHEN and CDR2 as SYDVKM. This CDR3 has 18 amino acids. Trimming stripped 8 bases from V and 5 bases from J, with 31 bases between. DNA for the CDR3: TGTGCCAGCCCGCCTCCACCCATATTGGGGCAGGGGCCGGACGAGCAGTACTTC. Protein sequence: CASPPPPILGQGPDEQYF.

The chain couples TRBV7-2 to TRBJ2-3, with D possibly matching TRBD2 (5 bases). The length of the CDR3 is 14 residues. Germline CDR1 reads SGHTA; CDR2 reads FQGNSA. V was pared by 2 bases and J by 6 bases, with 12 bases between. The CDR3 reads CASSLLAGDDTQYF. Written as DNA, the CDR3 is TGTGCCAGCAGCTTACTTGCGGGTGACGATACGCAGTATTTT.

V and J are TRBV12-3 or TRBV12-4 and TRBJ2-1; 9 nucleotides align to TRBD2. The CDR3 is 15 amino acids. With V trimmed by 3 bases and J by 3 bases, 3 bases remained unmatched. The CDR3 spells CASSFRLAVYNEQFF. CDR3 nucleotide sequence: TGTGCCAGCAGTTTCCGACTAGCGGTCTACAATGAGCAGTTCTTC.

This clonotype was detected a few times. V usage is TRBV11-1 and J usage is TRBJ2-1, with 9 positions matching TRBD2. This CDR3 has 15 residues. The germline V gene has CDR1 SGHAT and CDR2 FQDESV (reference sequence). Germline trimming cut 6 bases from V and 7 bases from J; bases unmatched to any gene: 10. The CDR3 reads CASRPQRGAGNEQFF. Written as DNA, the CDR3 is TGTGCCAGCAGGCCCCAGCGGGGGGCGGGAAATGAGCAGTTCTTC.

In its sample, this clonotype was seen many times. The DNA of the CDR3 is TGTGCCAGCAGTGAAAGAAGGTCTGGAAACACCATATATTTT. It translates to CASSERRSGNTIYF. The genes are TRBV7-2 and TRBJ1-3; no reliable D call. CDR1 and CDR2 (germline): SGHTA, FQGNSA. Trimming removed 6 bases from V and 1 base from J, with 10 bases in between. The CDR3 consists of 14 residues.

To note about this clonotype: The junction differs from germline at one of its ends, possibly a read error. This chain uses TRBV6-6 with TRBJ2-7; D is uncertain. CDR1 is MNHNY, CDR2 SVGAGI, per germline (reference sequence). The CDR3 extends over 11 amino acids. The CDR3 DNA sequence: TGTGCCAGCAGTGCTGCGACGTTCCCGGTATTC. Its translation is CASSAATFPVF.

This CDR3 reads CASRPHLPGQNYNEQFF. The CDR3 bases are TGTGCCAGCAGACCCCATCTCCCGGGACAGAATTACAATGAGCAGTTCTTC. This chain joins TRBV28 and TRBJ2-1; 7 nucleotides line up with TRBD1. Germline CDR1 MDHEN, CDR2 SYDVKM. The V segment lost 6 bases and the J segment 4 bases; nucleotides outside the gene matches: 15. The CDR3 covers 17 residues.

This clonotype was recorded a few times. The chain uses TRBV20-1 and TRBJ2-3; 7 bases are a match to TRBD2. This CDR3 is built from 12 residues. The germline CDR1 and CDR2 sequences are DFQATT and SNEGSKA (reference sequence). V gave up 3 bases and J gave up 6 bases; unmatched junction bases: 3. CDR3 residues: CSASGGSDTQYF. CDR3 coding DNA: TGCAGTGCTAGTGGCGGGAGTGATACGCAGTATTTT.

This clonotype occurred a few times. The V gene is TRBV20-1, the J gene TRBJ2-3, with D possibly being TRBD1 (5 bases). V was cut by 2 bases and J by 0 bases, with 6 bases left in between. Germline CDR1 and CDR2: DFQATT and SNEGSKA (reference sequence). This CDR3 is 13 amino acids long. CDR3 in amino acids: CSARQGSTDTQYF. CDR3 coding DNA: TGCAGTGCTAGACAGGGTAGCACAGATACGCAGTATTTT.

The V gene is TRBV7-6, the J gene TRBJ2-3; D is ambiguous. V was cut by 3 bases and J by 6 bases, with 10 bases left in between. CDR1 is SGHVS and CDR2 is FNYEAQ in the germline V gene. The CDR3 is 13 amino acids. CDR3 coding DNA: TGTGCCAGCAGCTTCAGAGCGTTTGATACGCAGTATTTT. This codes for CASSFRAFDTQYF.

This clonotype showed up many times. The chain employs TRBV7-2 and TRBJ1-5, with D unresolved. V was pared by 6 bases and J by 3 bases, with 9 bases between. Germline V gives CDR1 SGHTA, CDR2 FQGNSA. The CDR3 consists of 13 residues. The CDR3: CASRKGPNQPQHF. The CDR3 coding sequence is TGTGCCAGCAGAAAGGGCCCCAATCAGCCCCAGCATTTT.

The rearrangement uses TRBV15 and TRBJ2-3; 9 bases line up with TRBD2. V gave up 1 base and J gave up 5 bases; unmatched junction bases: 13. The CDR3 is 18 residues long. Germline values: CDR1 LNHNV, CDR2 YYDKDF (reference sequence). CDR3 coding DNA: TGTGCCACCAGCAGAGGGTGGGCGGGGGGGCTGGAAGGAGATACGCAGTATTTT. It specifies CATSRGWAGGLEGDTQYF.

This clonotype was counted only a few times. This chain links TRBV20-1 with TRBJ2-7, with D perhaps matching TRBD1 (6 bases). With 1 base removed from V and 0 bases from J, the gap between germline ends came to 10 bases. This CDR3 spans 14 amino acids. Germline CDR1 is DFQATT and CDR2 is SNEGSKA (reference sequence). As DNA, the CDR3 is TGCAGTGCTAGAGCCGGACAGCTCTCCTACGAGCAGTACTTC. It encodes CSARAGQLSYEQYF.

This clonotype was detected a few times. The chain combines TRBV7-2 with TRBJ2-4; TRBD2 agrees at 8 bases. Unmatched junction bases numbered 11, after V lost 7 bases and J lost 9 bases. The CDR3 totals 14 residues. Germline V gene lookup returns CDR1 SGHTA and CDR2 FQGNSA. The CDR3 region is CASNYSPREGIQYF. DNA of the CDR3: TGTGCCAGCAACTATTCCCCCCGGGAGGGCATTCAGTACTTC.

This clonotype was recorded many times. This chain links TRBV7-9 with TRBJ2-5; no reliable D call. This CDR3 has 12 residues. V was trimmed by 5 bases and J by 5 bases, leaving 9 bases between them. Per germline, CDR1 SEHNR and CDR2 FQNEAQ (reference sequence). The chain's CDR3 is CASSRVGETQYF. The CDR3 DNA reads TGTGCCAGCAGCCGGGTGGGGGAGACCCAGTACTTC.

V gene TRBV12-3 or TRBV12-4 combines with J gene TRBJ2-7, with 11 bases matching TRBD1. V trimming: 5 bases; J trimming: 6 bases; junction bases outside the gene matches: 6. The CDR3 runs to 14 residues. The CDR3 region is CASSGTGGSVEQYF. DNA of the CDR3: TGTGCCAGCAGTGGGACAGGGGGGTCGGTCGAGCAGTACTTC.

This clonotype was detected ten times or more. The chain recombines TRBV7-2 with TRBJ1-2; a possible D gene is TRBD1 (5 bases). Trimming cost V 3 bases and J 3 bases, with 14 bases left between them. The CDR3 totals 15 residues. The germline V gene has CDR1 SGHTA and CDR2 FQGNSA. The CDR3 nucleotides read TGTGCCAGCAGCTTCCGTTCAGGAGGGGACTATGGCTACACCTTC. Its translation is CASSFRSGGDYGYTF. The full variable domain, its missing parts supplied by reference TRBV7-2 and TRBJ1-2, is GAGVSQSPSNKVTEKGKDVELRCDPISGHTALYWYRQSLGQGLEFLIYFQGNSAPDKSGLPSDRFSAERTGGSVSTLTIQRTQQEDSAVYLCASSFRSGGDYGYTFGSGTRLTVV.